The 18 T cell receptor beta chains reported below all come from one sample, sequenced in a study of CD8 T cells in Susac syndrome. Random hexamers served to reverse transcribe roughly 0.5 to 1 ug RNA. TCRdb independently ran MiXCR on the immunoSEQ multiplex PCR reads; one entry per CDR3 protein. The table includes about 280,000 distinct CDR3 sequences, 85% detected once. Sequenced sample: CD8+ T cells from PBMCs. These receptors all stem from a human donor with multiple sclerosis.

This clonotype appeared a few times. The chain combines TRBV7-3 with TRBJ2-2, with unresolved D. Trimming cost V 4 bases and J 2 bases, with 2 bases left between them. This CDR3 has 12 residues. Looked up from germline, CDR1 is SGHTA and CDR2 is FQGTGA. CDR3 sequence: CASSYNTGELFF. DNA for the CDR3: TGTGCCAGCAGCTATAACACCGGGGAGCTGTTTTTT.

This chain links TRBV18 with TRBJ2-5; D possibly uses TRBD1 or TRBD2 (6 bases each). The CDR3 spans 17 residues. Deletions cut 1 base from V and 0 bases from J, with 15 bases between. Germline-derived CDR1 and CDR2 are KGHSH and LQKENI. The CDR3 DNA reads as TGTGCCAGCTCACCACTATGGAGGGGGACGCACCAAGAGACCCAGTACTTC. This codes for CASSPLWRGTHQETQYF.

The chain links TRBV27 to TRBJ2-7; D possibly corresponds to TRBD2 (5 bases). The germline V gene has CDR1 MNHEY and CDR2 SMNVEV (reference sequence). Deletions cut 5 bases from V and 3 bases from J, with 14 bases between. The CDR3 is 14 residues long. CDR3 sequence (DNA): TGTGCCAGCAGTCCACACACGGGGAGCTACGAGCAGTACTTC. It encodes CASSPHTGSYEQYF.

This clonotype was counted a few times. The J gene is TRBJ1-5, the V gene TRBV27; unclear D gene. The CDR3 runs 13 residues. V lost 2 bases, J lost 4 bases, and 6 bases lay in between. Germline CDR1 MNHEY, CDR2 SMNVEV (reference sequence). CDR3 sequence (DNA): TGTGCCAGCAGTTTAGGTGCGAATCAGCCCCAGCATTTT. Its translation is CASSLGANQPQHF.

This rearrangement joins TRBV28 to TRBJ1-5; TRBD1 matches 7 bases. The length of the CDR3 is 16 residues. Germline loops: CDR1 MDHEN, CDR2 SYDVKM. V lost 4 bases and J lost 2; bases outside the gene matches: 8. CDR3 in DNA: TGTGCCAGCAGTTCCCGACAGGGAAGAGGCAATCAGCCCCAGCATTTT. This gives the protein CASSSRQGRGNQPQHF. Full variable domain (rest looked up from reference TRBV28 and TRBJ1-5): DVKVTQSSRYLVKRTGEKVFLECVQDMDHENMFWYRQDPGLGLRLIYFSYDVKMKEKGDIPEGYSVSREKKERFSLILESASTNQTSMYLCASSSRQGRGNQPQHFGDGTRLSIL.

This clonotype has more than one count but fewer than ten. The chain joins TRBV9 to TRBJ2-6; a weak D match, TRBD2 (6 bases). The CDR3 extends over 16 amino acids. V lost 0 bases, J lost 4 bases, and 11 bases lay in between. Germline lookup yields CDR1 SGDLS and CDR2 YYNGEE. The CDR3: CASSVARGGGANVLTF. CDR3 in DNA: TGTGCCAGCAGCGTAGCCCGAGGAGGGGGGGCCAACGTCCTGACTTTC.

The gene calls are TRBV10-3 and TRBJ2-3; either TRBD1 or TRBD2 may supply D (7 bases each). The V gene's germline CDR1 is ENHRY and CDR2 SYGVKD. The CDR3 has 15 residues. V was trimmed by 4 bases and J by 4 bases, leaving 15 bases between them. The CDR3 sequence: CAISGQGEGPDTQYF. CDR3 coding DNA: TGTGCCATCAGTGGTCAGGGGGAGGGGCCAGATACGCAGTATTTT.

The V call is TRBV3-1, the J call TRBJ2-1; 8 positions match TRBD2. The CDR3 is made up of 15 amino acids. With 6 bases clipped from V and 4 bases from J, the junction kept 8 bases outside the gene matches. CDR1 is LGHDT and CDR2 is YNNKEL in the germline V gene (reference sequence). CDR3 bases: TGTGCCAGCAGTATACTAGCGGCGAATTACAATGAGCAGTTCTTC. As protein: CASSILAANYNEQFF.

The V call is TRBV19, the J call TRBJ2-1; 10 bases are a match to TRBD2. With 6 bases clipped from V and 4 bases from J, the junction kept 9 bases outside the gene matches. CDR1 is LNHDA and CDR2 is SQIVND in the germline V gene (reference sequence). CDR3 length equals 16 residues. CDR3 nucleotide sequence: TGTGCCAGTAGCGCTACTCCGGGACTAGCGTACAATGAGCAGTTCTTC. Translating it yields CASSATPGLAYNEQFF. Supplemented by reference TRBV19 and TRBJ2-1, the full variable domain reads DGGITQSPKYLFRKEGQNVTLSCEQNLNHDAMYWYRQDPGQGLRLIYYSQIVNDFQKGDIAEGYSVSREKKESFPLTVTSAQKNPTAFYLCASSATPGLAYNEQFFGPGTRLTVL.

This clonotype was detected only once. The chain recombines TRBV7-9 with TRBJ2-7; D may be TRBD1 (6 bases). From germline, CDR1 is SEHNR and CDR2 FQNEAQ (reference sequence). V was clipped by 1 base and J by 4 bases, with 11 bases between them. The CDR3 runs 14 residues. CDR3 region: CASSLDGQGYEQYF. CDR3 DNA: TGTGCCAGCAGCTTAGATGGGCAGGGGTACGAGCAGTACTTC.

The V and J genes are TRBV21-1 and TRBJ1-5; the D call of TRBD1 is as the table states it, not checked on the DNA. TRBV21-1 is a pseudogene locus. The CDR3 sequence is 18 residues long. The CDR3 nucleotides read TGTGCCAGCAGCAAATGGACAGGGAAGGGATTGGGCAATCGGCCCCAGCATTTT. This sequence encodes CASSKWTGKGLGNRPQHF.

The rearrangement uses TRBV4-1 and TRBJ2-7; 8 bases are shared with TRBD2. Germline V gives CDR1 MGHRA, CDR2 YSYEKL. The V gene end was trimmed by 4 bases and the J gene end by 4 bases; junction bases not matched to a gene: 9. This CDR3 region has 15 residues. The CDR3 spells CASSRPGRAGYEQYF. DNA of the CDR3: TGCGCCAGCAGCCGCCCCGGGAGGGCCGGGTACGAGCAGTACTTC.

This CDR3 is CASSLEEYEQYF. In nucleotides, the CDR3 is TGTGCCAGCAGCTTGGAGGAATACGAGCAGTACTTC. The V and J genes are TRBV5-4 and TRBJ2-7; D gene ambiguous. CDR1 SGHNT and CDR2 YYREEE come from the germline V gene (reference sequence). The ends were cut back, 0 bases at V and 4 bases at J, with 5 bases in the middle. The CDR3 extends over 12 amino acids. Using reference TRBV5-4 and TRBJ2-7 for the parts outside the CDR3, the full variable domain is ETGVTQSPTHLIKTRGQQVTLRCSSQSGHNTVSWYQQALGQGPQFIFQYYREEENGRGNFPPRFSGLQFPNYSSELNVNALELDDSALYLCASSLEEYEQYFGPGTRLTVT.

The gene calls are TRBV6-5 and TRBJ2-3, with 8 bases that match TRBD2. CDR3 size: 20 residues. Germline V gene lookup returns CDR1 MNHEY and CDR2 SVGAGI. J gave up 5 bases and V 2 bases, and 21 bases lay outside the gene matches. The CDR3 bases are TGTGCCAGCAGTTACCCGTACAGCGGGAGTTTTGGGGAGGTTGTAGATACGCAGTATTTT. Translating gives CASSYPYSGSFGEVVDTQYF.

V gene TRBV6-1 combines with J gene TRBJ2-3, with D unclear. The germline gives CDR1 MNHNS, CDR2 SASEGT. This CDR3 spans 14 amino acids. V lost 6 bases, J lost 5 bases, and 15 bases lay in between. In DNA form, the CDR3 reads TGTGCCAGCAGCCCACAGTCAGCCATAGATACGCAGTATTTT. Its translation is CASSPQSAIDTQYF.

Notes on this clonotype: The junction departs from the called germline gene at one end, perhaps through a read error. J is TRBJ2-2 and V is TRBV27; TRBD1 matches at 9 bases. Germline CDR1 MNHEY, CDR2 SMNVEV (reference sequence). The CDR3 totals 17 residues. CDR3 region: CASSSLRTGVGTGEMFF. The CDR3 DNA follows: TGTGCCAGCAGTTCACTCCGGACAGGGGTTGGCACCGGGGAGATGTTTTTT.

This clonotype was seen a single time. The J gene is TRBJ2-7, the V gene TRBV28; D gene ambiguous. CDR1 MDHEN and CDR2 SYDVKM come from the germline V gene. The ends were cut back, 4 bases at V and 2 bases at J, with 15 bases in the middle. The CDR3 runs to 15 residues. CDR3 sequence: CASSSLVGITYEQYF. Written as DNA, the CDR3 is TGTGCCAGCAGTTCCCTTGTGGGCATAACCTACGAGCAGTACTTC.

The chain uses TRBV12-5 and TRBJ2-3; D remains unclear. CDR1 and CDR2 (germline): LGHNT, FRNRAP. Trimming stripped 5 bases from V and 7 bases from J, with 13 bases between. The CDR3 runs 13 residues. CDR3 sequence (DNA): TGTGCTAGTGGTCTGCCTGACGGGTATACGCAGTATTTT. Translating it yields CASGLPDGYTQYF.